This TCR beta chain was documented in a study of identical twins. Points on this clonotype: Its specificity is not known. A read error may account for a junction end that differs from germline.

One entry per CDR3 protein, called by TCRdb with MiXCR from the 5' RACE reads. The profile covers nearly 650,000 distinct CDR3 sequences, with roughly 7.2% appearing a single time and 1.6% taken by the ten largest. Study-wide results and limits: Zero-insertion analyses could be partly confounded by invariant MAIT and iNKT cells. Twins' surplus sharing was weaker for beta out-of-frame sequences. Cord blood's abundant beta clonotypes had fewer insertions, unlike memory repertoires.

This CDR3 is built from 11 residues. Germline V gene sequence: CDR1 MDHEN, CDR2 SYDVKM. This same sample was also taken into another study, of yellow fever vaccine responses in identical twins.

What was sequenced was PBMCs. J is TRBJ2-1 and V is TRBV28; 9 nucleotides align to TRBD1. The receptor was derived from a woman younger than 30 in good health. Here the CDR3 DNA reads TGTGCCAGCAGTTTGGGAACTGACAGGGGGTTC. Translation gives CASSLGTDRGF.